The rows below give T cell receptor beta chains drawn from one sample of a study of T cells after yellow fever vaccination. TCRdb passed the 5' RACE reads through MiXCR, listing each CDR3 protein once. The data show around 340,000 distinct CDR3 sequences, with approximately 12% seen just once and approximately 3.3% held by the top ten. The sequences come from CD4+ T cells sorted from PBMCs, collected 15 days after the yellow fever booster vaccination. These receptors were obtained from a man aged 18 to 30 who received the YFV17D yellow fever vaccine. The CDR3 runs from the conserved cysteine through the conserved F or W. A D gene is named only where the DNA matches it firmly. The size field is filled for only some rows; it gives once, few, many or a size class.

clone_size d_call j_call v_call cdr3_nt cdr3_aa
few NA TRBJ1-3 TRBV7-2 TGTGCCAGCAGCCTGAATCAAATGGACTCTAGCTCTGGAAACACCATATATTTT CASSLNQMDSSSGNTIYF
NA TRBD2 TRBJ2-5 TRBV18 TGTGCCAGCGGACCGAATAGCGGGGGGCAAGAGACCCAGTACTTC CASGPNSGGQETQYF
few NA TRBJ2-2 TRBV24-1 TGTGCCACCAGTGACCCAAGGCAGGCCCAGAACACCGGGGAGCTGTTTTTT CATSDPRQAQNTGELFF
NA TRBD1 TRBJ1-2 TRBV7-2 TGTGCCAGCAGCCCCCAGGGGGGGACTAACTATGGCTACACCTTC CASSPQGGTNYGYTF
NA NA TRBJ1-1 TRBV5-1 TGCGCCAGCAAAAGGGATCCCTCGAACACTGAAGCTTTCTTT CASKRDPSNTEAFF
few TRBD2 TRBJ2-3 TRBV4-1 TGCGCCAGCAGCTCAGCGGATAGCGGGGGAGGGACAGATACGCAGTATTTT CASSSADSGGGTDTQYF
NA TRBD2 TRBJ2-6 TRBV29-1 TGCAGCGTGGGGACTAGCGGGGCCGGGTCTGGGGCCAACGTCCTGACTTTC CSVGTSGAGSGANVLTF
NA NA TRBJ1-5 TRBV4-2 TGTGCCAGCAGCCAAGATGGACGGCAGCCCCAGCATTTT CASSQDGRQPQHF
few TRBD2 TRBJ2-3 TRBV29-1 TGCAGCGCCACTCGGACTAGCATTATAGCAGATACGCAGTATTTT CSATRTSIIADTQYF
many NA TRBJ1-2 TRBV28 TGTGCCAGCAGTTTCCCAACAGGGCTCTCGATCCATGGCTACACCTTC CASSFPTGLSIHGYTF
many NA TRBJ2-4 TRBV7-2 TGTGCCAGCAGCTCCGCAGACTGGAACATTCAGTACTTC CASSSADWNIQYF
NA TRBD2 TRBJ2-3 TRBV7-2 TGTGCCAGCAGCCCCCGAGCCGGGGGGGCCCCCCTCACAGATACGCAGTATTTT CASSPRAGGAPLTDTQYF
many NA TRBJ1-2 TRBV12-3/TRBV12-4 TGTGCCAGCAGTTTACGAGGGGGGAATGGCTACACCTTC CASSLRGGNGYTF
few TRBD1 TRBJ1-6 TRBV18 TGTGCCAGCTCACCACCAACAGGGGCAAGGGATTCACCCCTCCACTTT CASSPPTGARDSPLHF
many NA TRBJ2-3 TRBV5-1 TGCGCCAGCAGCTTATGGGGAATCTCTAGCACAGATACGCAGTATTTT CASSLWGISSTDTQYF
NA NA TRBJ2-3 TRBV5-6 TGTGCCAGCAGCTTGGGGCCGGGAGCCATTTCCGATACGCAGTATTTT CASSLGPGAISDTQYF
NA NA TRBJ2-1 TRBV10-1 TGCGCCAGCAGTGGCGGGGGCAACAATGAGCAGTTCTTC CASSGGGNNEQFF
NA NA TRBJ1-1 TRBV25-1 TGTGCCAGCAGTCCCTGGGCGGTGAACACTGAAGCTTTCTTT CASSPWAVNTEAFF
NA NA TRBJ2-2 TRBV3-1 TGTGCCAGCAGCCACGGTCACGGTTACGGGGAGCTGTTTTTT CASSHGHGYGELFF
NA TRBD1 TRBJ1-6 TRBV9 TGTGCCAGCAGCCTCCAGGGGGTCCCATCACCCCTCCACTTT CASSLQGVPSPLHF
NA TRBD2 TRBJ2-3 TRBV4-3 TGCGCCAGCAGCCAAGAGCGGGGGGGGTCTAGCACAGATACGCAGTATTTT CASSQERGGSSTDTQYF
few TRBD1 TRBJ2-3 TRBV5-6 TGTGCCACCCAGGGGGTAACAGATACGCAGTATTTT CATQGVTDTQYF
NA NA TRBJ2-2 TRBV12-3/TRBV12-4 TGTGCCAGCAGTTCCCCGGGACCCGGCGGGGAGCTGTTTTTT CASSSPGPGGELFF
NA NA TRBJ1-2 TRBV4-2 TGTGCCAGCAGCCAAGTCTTTCAGGGTAGACGTAACTATGGCTACACCTTC CASSQVFQGRRNYGYTF
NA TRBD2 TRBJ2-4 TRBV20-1 TGCAGTGCCAATGGGGGGAGGGATCGAGCCAAAAACATTCAGTACTTC CSANGGRDRAKNIQYF
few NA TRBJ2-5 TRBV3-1 TGTGCCAGCAGCCTCCTCCCTAGCGCCCAAGAGACCCAGTACTTC CASSLLPSAQETQYF
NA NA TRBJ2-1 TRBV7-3 TGTGCCAGCAGCTTACACTCGACGGCACCAGAGCAGTTCTTC CASSLHSTAPEQFF
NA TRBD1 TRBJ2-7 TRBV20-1 TGCAGTGCTGAGGGGGACAGGGGTTCCTACGAGCAGTACTTC CSAEGDRGSYEQYF
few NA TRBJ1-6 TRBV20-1 TGCAGTGCTAGAAAGACGGACAGCTCCTATAATTCACCCCTCCACTTT CSARKTDSSYNSPLHF
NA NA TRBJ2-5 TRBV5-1 TGCGCCAGCAGCTTATTGCTCGCGGGCCAAGAGACCCAGTACTTC CASSLLLAGQETQYF
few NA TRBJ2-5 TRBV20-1 TGCAGTGCTAGTATGAGCAAGGGTGTCCAAGAGACCCAGTACTTC CSASMSKGVQETQYF
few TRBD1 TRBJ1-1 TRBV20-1 TGCAGTGCTCCCCAGGGGGGTTATACTGAAGCTTTCTTT CSAPQGGYTEAFF
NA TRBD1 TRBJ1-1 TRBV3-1 TGTGCCAGCAGCCAGGGGACAGGGGGCTCTGAAGCTTTCTTT CASSQGTGGSEAFF
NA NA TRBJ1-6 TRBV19 TGTGCCAGTACCACGGACCCGGGACAACCTTCACCCCTCCACTTT CASTTDPGQPSPLHF
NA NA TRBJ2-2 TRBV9 TGTGCCAGCAGCCAAACCGGGGAGCTGTTTTTT CASSQTGELFF
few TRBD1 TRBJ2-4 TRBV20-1 TGCAGTGCTCAGAGGGGGCGAAACATTCAGTACTTC CSAQRGRNIQYF
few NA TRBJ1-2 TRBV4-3 TGCGCCAGCAGCCAACCCGGGACCCCGAACTATGGCTACACCTTC CASSQPGTPNYGYTF
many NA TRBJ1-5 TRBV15 TGTGCCACCAGCAGCCGGGGAGGGCAGCCCCAGCATTTT CATSSRGGQPQHF
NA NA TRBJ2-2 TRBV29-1 TGCAGCGTTGGGGGGGCGTACGGGGAGCTGTTTTTT CSVGGAYGELFF
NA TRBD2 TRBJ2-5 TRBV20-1 TGCAGTGCTGGAGCGGGGCACCAAGAGACCCAGTACTTC CSAGAGHQETQYF
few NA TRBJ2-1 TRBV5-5 TGTGCCAGCAGCTGGATTACGGGACACGGCCATGAGCAGTTCTTC CASSWITGHGHEQFF
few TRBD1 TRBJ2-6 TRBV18 TGTGCCAGCTCAGCGAACCAGGGGGCTGGGGCCAACGTCCTGACTTTC CASSANQGAGANVLTF
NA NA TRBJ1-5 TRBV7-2 TGTGCCAGCAGCCCTATGAATAGCAATCAGCCCCAGCATTTT CASSPMNSNQPQHF
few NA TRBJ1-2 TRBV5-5 TGTGCCAGCAGCTTGGGTGAGGGACACTATGGCTACACCTTC CASSLGEGHYGYTF
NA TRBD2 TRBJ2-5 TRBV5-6 TGTGCCAGCAGCGGACGACTAGCGGGGGTGTATGAGACCCAGTACTTC CASSGRLAGVYETQYF
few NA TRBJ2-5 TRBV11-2 TGTGCCAGCAGCTCCATCCTTGGGGCGCACAACCAAGAGACCCAGTACTTC CASSSILGAHNQETQYF
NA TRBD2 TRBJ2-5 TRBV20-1 TGCAGTGCTAGTAGCGGGGGGGCCGGAGAGACCCAGTACTTC CSASSGGAGETQYF
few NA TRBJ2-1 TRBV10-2 TGCGCCAGCAGTGCCCTCGAGGGCTACCGAGGGGCAAATGAGCAGTTCTTC CASSALEGYRGANEQFF
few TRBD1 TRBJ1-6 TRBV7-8 TGTGCCAGCAGCCACCGGGACAGGGGGCGTAATTCACCCCTCCACTTT CASSHRDRGRNSPLHF
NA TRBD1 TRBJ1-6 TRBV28 TGTGCCAGCAGTAACGGACAGGGGGCTGCCTATAATTCACCCCTCCACTTT CASSNGQGAAYNSPLHF
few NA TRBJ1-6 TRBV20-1 TGCAGTGCTAGAGGGAGGGGGGCGTTTAATTCACCCCTCCACTTT CSARGRGAFNSPLHF
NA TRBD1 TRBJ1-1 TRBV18 TGTGCCAGCTCACGGGCCGGGACAGGGGACACTGAAGCTTTCTTT CASSRAGTGDTEAFF
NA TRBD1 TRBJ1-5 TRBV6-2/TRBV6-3 TGTGCCAGCCGCTCGACAGGGGATCAGCCCCAGCATTTT CASRSTGDQPQHF
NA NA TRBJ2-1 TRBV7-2 TGTGCCAGCAGCTTAGAGTACGGGATTCAGTTCTTC CASSLEYGIQFF
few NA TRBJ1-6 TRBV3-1 TGTGCCAGCAGCCAGGAATGGACAGTCCGGGGGACCCTCCACTTT CASSQEWTVRGTLHF
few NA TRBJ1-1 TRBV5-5 TGTGCCAGCAGCCCTCAGGTGCCGGTGAACACTGAAGATTTCTTT CASSPQVPVNTEDFF
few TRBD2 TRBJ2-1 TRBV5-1 TGCGCCAGCAGCCTCTGGGGAGGGTATGAGCAGTTCTTC CASSLWGGYEQFF